This TCR beta chain was identified during a study of T cells in Graves' hyperthyroidism and ophthalmopathy. Study outcomes and limitations: Most thyroid-expanded clonotypes above 0.001 were also found in blood.

The CDR3 is 17 amino acids. Germline assignment: CDR1 MNHEY and CDR2 SVGAGI. Trimming took 0 bases from V and 3 from J, leaving 14 bases between them. Amplified TCR beta CDR3 regions came from RNA transcripts. Initially, a first-round RT-PCR of the TCR CDR3 employed the HTBI primer set. MiXCR was run by TCRdb on the multiplex PCR reads, yielding one entry per CDR3 protein. The repertoire holds approximately 510,000 distinct CDR3 sequences, with around 20% as singletons. A word on this clonotype: The antigen is undetermined.

The receptor comes from a man aged 18 to 30 with Graves' hyperthyroidism. Sequenced: blood. The V and J genes are TRBV6-5 and TRBJ2-2, with D possibly TRBD2 on 7 matching bases. The chain's CDR3 is CASSYSNAGADTGELFF. The CDR3 nucleotides read TGTGCCAGCAGTTACTCGAATGCGGGGGCGGACACCGGGGAGCTGTTTTTT.